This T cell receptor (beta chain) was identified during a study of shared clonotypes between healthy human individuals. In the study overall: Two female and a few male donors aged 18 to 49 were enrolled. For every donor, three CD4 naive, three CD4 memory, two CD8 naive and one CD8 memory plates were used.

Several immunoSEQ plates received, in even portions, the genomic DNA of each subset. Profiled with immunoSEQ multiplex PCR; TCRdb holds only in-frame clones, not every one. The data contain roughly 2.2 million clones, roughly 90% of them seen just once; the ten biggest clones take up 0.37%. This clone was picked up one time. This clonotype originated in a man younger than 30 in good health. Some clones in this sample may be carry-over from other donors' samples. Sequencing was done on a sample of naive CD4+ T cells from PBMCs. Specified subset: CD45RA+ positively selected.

The CDR3, as DNA: TGTGCCAGCACTTCGACAGGGTCCGGGGAGCTGTTTTTT. It specifies CASTSTGSGELFF. V and J are TRBV2 and TRBJ2-2; 7 bases are a match to TRBD1. The CDR3 is 13 amino acids. Trimming removed 7 bases from V and 6 bases from J; junction bases left unmatched: 5. The germline V gene encodes CDR1 SNHLY and CDR2 FYNNEI.